The 13 T cell receptor beta chains listed next were all sequenced from one sample in a study of T cell repertoires in aging, cancer and after chemotherapy. Peripheral blood genomic DNA, not sorted cells or RNA, was the template. Multiplex touch-down PCR with TRB-A/B primers amplified rearranged V-D-J TRB sequences. TCRdb passed the multiplex PCR reads through MiXCR, listing each CDR3 protein once. The sample yields approximately 13,000 distinct CDR3 sequences, around 21% seen once. Sequencing was done on a sample of blood. These receptors were obtained from a human donor in good health.

This sequence joins TRBV14 and TRBJ1-5; D uncertain. CDR3 length equals 16 residues. Germline V lookup: CDR1 SGHDN, CDR2 FVKESK. Trimming pared 5 bases from V and 7 bases from J, leaving 21 bases between. The CDR3 nucleotides are TGTGCCAGCAGCAAGCGTCCGAGGGAAGGCAGGCAGCCCCAGCATTTT. Amino acids: CASSKRPREGRQPQHF.

This chain joins TRBV18 and TRBJ2-1; unclear D gene. Germline V lookup: CDR1 KGHSH, CDR2 LQKENI. The CDR3 sequence is 17 residues long. Deletions cut 3 bases from V and 4 bases from J, with 19 bases between. The CDR3 DNA is TGTGCCAGCTCACCCGATGGACGGAACACACCTTACAATGAGCAGTTCTTC. Translated: CASSPDGRNTPYNEQFF.

This clonotype has at least ten counts. V is TRBV19 and J is TRBJ1-5; 9 positions agree with TRBD1. The CDR3 extends over 17 amino acids. CDR1 and CDR2 (germline): LNHDA, SQIVND (reference sequence). The J segment lost 0 bases and the V segment lost 4 bases, leaving 7 bases of the junction unmatched. The CDR3 nucleotides are TGTGCCAGTAGTACAACAGGGGGCGCGAATAGCAATCAGCCCCAGCATTTT. Translating it yields CASSTTGGANSNQPQHF.

This clonotype occurred a few times. V gene TRBV7-6 combines with J gene TRBJ2-2, with 10 bases lining up with TRBD2. Germline V gene data show CDR1 as SGHVS and CDR2 as FNYEAQ. The CDR3 length is 21 residues. Germline trimming cut 5 bases from V and 0 bases from J; bases unmatched to any gene: 18. The CDR3 DNA reads TGTGCCAGCAGCCCCTCCAGGGGGCTAGCGGGGGCAAAATCGAACACCGGGGAGCTGTTTTTT. Encoded protein: CASSPSRGLAGAKSNTGELFF.

This clonotype was found a few times. The chain joins TRBV20-1 to TRBJ2-3; 12 bases align to TRBD2. The CDR3 runs to 16 residues. From germline, CDR1 is DFQATT and CDR2 SNEGSKA (reference sequence). With V trimmed by 6 bases and J by 5 bases, 12 bases remained unmatched. The CDR3 loop reads CSAKGASGGAIDTQYF. CDR3 nucleotides: TGCAGTGCAAAAGGGGCTAGCGGGGGGGCCATAGATACGCAGTATTTT.

Sample share makes this clonotype medium-sized. J is TRBJ1-3 and V is TRBV29-1; TRBD1 aligns across 8 bases. The V gene's germline CDR1 is SQVTM and CDR2 ANQGSEA. Trimming took 2 bases from V and 0 from J; bases not matched to a gene: 6. This CDR3 is 16 amino acids long. CDR3 loop: CSVESGQETSGNTIYF. As DNA, the CDR3 is TGCAGCGTTGAATCGGGACAGGAGACCTCTGGAAACACCATATATTTT.

This clonotype is judged medium-sized. The CDR3 sequence: CSVDMGLGGGYTF. The DNA of the CDR3 is TGCAGCGTTGATATGGGCTTGGGGGGGGGCTACACCTTC. This chain uses TRBV29-1 with TRBJ1-2, with a weak D call TRBD1 (5 bases). Germline V gene lookup returns CDR1 SQVTM and CDR2 ANQGSEA. V lost 3 bases, J lost 8 bases, and 16 bases lay in between. This CDR3 region has 13 residues. The full variable domain, its missing parts supplied by reference TRBV29-1 and TRBJ1-2, is SAVISQKPSRDICQRGTSLTIQCQVDSQVTMMFWYRQQPGQSLTLIATANQGSEATYESGFVIDKFPISRPNLTFSTLTVSNMSPEDSSIYLCSVDMGLGGGYTFGSGTRLTVV.

The chain carries TRBV5-1 and TRBJ2-6, with no clear D. V was clipped by 6 bases and J by 0 bases, with 10 bases between them. The CDR3 has 15 residues. Germline CDR1 SGHRS, CDR2 YFSETQ. The CDR3, as DNA: TGCGCCAGCAATTATGGGAACTCTGGGGCCAACGTCCTGACTTTC. Amino acids: CASNYGNSGANVLTF. Supplemented by reference TRBV5-1 and TRBJ2-6, the full variable domain reads KAGVTQTPRYLIKTRGQQVTLSCSPISGHRSVSWYQQTPGQGLQFLFEYFSETQRNKGNFPGRFSGRQFSNSRSEMNVSTLELGDSALYLCASNYGNSGANVLTFGAGSRLTVL.

In its sample, this clonotype ranks as medium-sized (0.01 to 0.1%). In nucleotides, the CDR3 is TGTGCCACCAGCAGAGGTGTTGGTGCTGGCTACACCTTC. This encodes CATSRGVGAGYTF. This chain connects TRBV15 to TRBJ1-2; unclear D gene. V was trimmed by 1 base and J by 7 bases, leaving 10 bases between them. From germline, CDR1 is LNHNV and CDR2 YYDKDF (reference sequence). The CDR3 contains 13 residues.

The V and J genes are TRBV25-1 and TRBJ1-6; TRBD1 agrees at 8 bases. The CDR3 covers 14 residues. Germline V CDR1 and CDR2: MGHDK, SYGVNS. J was trimmed by 13 bases and V by 3 bases; bases with no gene match: 8. CDR3 loop: CASSDSDRVGPLHF. The DNA of the CDR3 is TGTGCCAGCAGTGATTCGGACAGGGTGGGTCCCCTCCACTTT.

This clonotype turned up a few times. The rearrangement links TRBV4-3 to TRBJ2-2; D is unclear. The CDR3 is made up of 12 amino acids. The V and J ends lost 1 base and 7 bases respectively, with 4 bases between them. Germline lookup yields CDR1 LGHNA and CDR2 YSLEER. CDR3 sequence (DNA): TGCGCCAGCAGCCAAGTCGGCGGGGAGCTGTTTTTT. Encoded protein: CASSQVGGELFF.

As to this clonotype: The conserved final phenylalanine or tryptophan is absent from the CDR3, which likely points to a read error. The gene calls are TRBV6-1 and TRBJ1-5, with D unclear. Per the germline V gene, CDR1 is MNHNS and CDR2 is SASEGT. The CDR3 runs 13 residues. V was pared by 10 bases and J by 8 bases, with 18 bases between. Here the CDR3 DNA reads TGTGCCATCAGCGAGATAAAGTTGGAGCCCCAGCATTAT. This codes for CAISEIKLEPQHY.

In its sample, this clonotype ranks as medium-sized. This chain links TRBV7-9 with TRBJ1-2; D might be TRBD1 (5 bases). Germline V gene lookup returns CDR1 SEHNR and CDR2 FQNEAQ (reference sequence). CDR3 length: 12 amino acids. Trimming stripped 4 bases from V and 8 bases from J, with 11 bases between. The chain's CDR3 is CASSSRGDGYTF. CDR3 DNA: TGTGCCAGCAGCTCGAGGGGTGACGGCTACACCTTC.